In its sample, the clone carrying this T cell receptor (beta chain) was seen once. With 60 Vbeta and 13 Jbeta primers, the PCR was carried out. The repertoire was sequenced with immunoSEQ multiplex PCR; TCRdb's copy has only in-frame clones and lacks some. The sample shows about 81,000 clones, more than 60% of them seen only once. Germline CDR1 and CDR2: MGHRA and YSYEKL. The V and J ends lost 3 bases and 7 bases, in that order; junction bases with no gene match: 5. The CDR3 has 13 amino acids. The data belong to a study of cytomegalovirus exposure and HLA in healthy donors. Sequencing was carried out using PBMCs. This chain links TRBV4-1 with TRBJ2-7; 8 nucleotides line up with TRBD2. The sequence came from a man aged 45 to 65 in good health and CMV-seropositive. CDR3 in amino acids: CASSHYVAGEQYF. CDR3 in DNA: TGCGCCAGCAGCCACTACGTAGCGGGGGAGCAGTACTTC.